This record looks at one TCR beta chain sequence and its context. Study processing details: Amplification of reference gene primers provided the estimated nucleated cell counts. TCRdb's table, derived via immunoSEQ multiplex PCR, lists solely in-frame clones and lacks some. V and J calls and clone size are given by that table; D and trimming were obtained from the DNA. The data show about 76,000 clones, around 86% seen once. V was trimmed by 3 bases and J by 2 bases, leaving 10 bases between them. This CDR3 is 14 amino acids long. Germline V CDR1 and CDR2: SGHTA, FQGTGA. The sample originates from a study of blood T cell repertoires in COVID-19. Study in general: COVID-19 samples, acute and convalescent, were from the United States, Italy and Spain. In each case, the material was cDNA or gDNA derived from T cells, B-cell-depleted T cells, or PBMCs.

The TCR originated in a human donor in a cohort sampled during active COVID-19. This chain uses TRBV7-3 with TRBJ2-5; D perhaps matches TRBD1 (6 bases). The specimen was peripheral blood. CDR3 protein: CASSFGTRQETQYF. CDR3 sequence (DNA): TGTGCCAGCAGCTTCGGGACACGGCAAGAGACCCAGTACTTC. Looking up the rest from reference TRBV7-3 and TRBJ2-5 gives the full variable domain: GAGVSQTPSNKVTEKGKYVELRCDPISGHTALYWYRQSLGQGPEFLIYFQGTGAADDSGLPNDRFFAVRPEGSVSTLKIQRTERGDSAVYLCASSFGTRQETQYFGPGTRLLVL.